Following are 2 T cell receptor beta chains from one sample sequenced in a study of blood T cell repertoires in COVID-19. Data came from immunoSEQ multiplex PCR; TCRdb stores just in-frame clones and leaves some out. Of some 250,000 clones listed, 91% are singletons. The sequenced sample was PBMCs or T cells enriched from blood (not recorded which). The receptors here all came from a human donor in a cohort exposed to, infected with or recovered from COVID-19 (not recorded which). The donor label of this sample is uncertain.

The chain is built from TRBV27 and TRBJ2-3, with 7 nucleotides matching TRBD2. V lost 1 base, J lost 0 bases, and 7 bases stayed unmatched. This CDR3 comprises 17 residues. Germline loops: CDR1 MNHEY, CDR2 SMNVEV (reference sequence). The CDR3 DNA reads TGTGCCAGCAGTTTATATTCCAGCGGGGCTAGCACAGATACGCAGTATTTT. This gives the protein CASSLYSSGASTDTQYF.

On this clone itself: The same CDR3 arises from other DNA sequences in this sample as well. This chain joins TRBV6-5 and TRBJ2-7, with D hard to call. Germline values: CDR1 MNHEY, CDR2 SVGAGI. Trimming left V 4 bases short and J 2 bases short, with 3 bases between. The CDR3 runs 11 residues. The DNA of the CDR3 is TGTGCCAGCAGTTCCGCCTACGAGCAGTACTTC. Its protein is CASSSAYEQYF.